The 26 T cell receptor beta chains given below trace back to one sample, sequenced in a study of cytomegalovirus exposure and HLA in healthy donors. The PCR ran on 60 Vbeta and 13 Jbeta primers. This table comes from immunoSEQ multiplex PCR, and its TCRdb copy is limited to in-frame clones, with some not included. This table lists about 140,000 clones. Sequencing used PBMCs. Receptors were obtained from a woman aged 18-29 years in good health and CMV-seronegative.

The chain employs TRBV27 and TRBJ2-7; no reliable D call. The ends were cut back, 2 bases at V and 7 bases at J, with 12 bases in the middle. Per the germline V gene, CDR1 is MNHEY and CDR2 is SMNVEV (reference sequence). This CDR3 has 13 residues. Written as DNA, the CDR3 is TGTGCCAGCAGTTTAGGGCTGAACGGGGAGCAGTACGTC. Amino acid sequence: CASSLGLNGEQYV.

The chain carries TRBV29-1 and TRBJ1-1; no reliable D call. Between the trimmed V and J ends, which lost 6 bases and 0 bases, there was a span of 11 bases. Germline assignment: CDR1 SQVTM and CDR2 ANQGSEA. CDR3 length: 13 residues. CDR3 sequence: CSVESYMNTEAFF. For the CDR3, the DNA is TGCAGCGTAGAGAGCTATATGAACACTGAAGCTTTCTTT.

The chain joins TRBV9 to TRBJ2-1; no firm D call. The CDR3 is made up of 15 amino acids. Germline values: CDR1 SGDLS, CDR2 YYNGEE. V was trimmed by 0 bases and J by 3 bases, leaving 10 bases between them. CDR3 protein: CASSVGNRIYNEQFF. As DNA, the CDR3 is TGTGCCAGCAGCGTAGGAAACAGAATCTACAATGAGCAGTTCTTC. Together with reference TRBV9 and TRBJ2-1, the CDR3 gives the full variable domain: DSGVTQTPKHLITATGQRVTLRCSPRSGDLSVYWYQQSLDQGLQFLIQYYNGEERAKGNILERFSAQQFPDLHSELNLSSLELGDSALYFCASSVGNRIYNEQFFGPGTRLTVL.

This chain connects TRBV5-1 to TRBJ1-4; TRBD1 agrees at 10 bases. The CDR3 runs 14 residues. V shed 5 bases, J shed 5 bases, and the junction held 3 bases outside the gene matches. In germline, CDR1 is SGHRS, CDR2 YFSETQ. CDR3 protein: CASRADRGNEKLFF. The CDR3 DNA sequence: TGCGCCAGCAGGGCGGACAGGGGGAATGAAAAACTGTTTTTT.

The chain links TRBV7-9 to TRBJ2-2, with D possibly TRBD2 on 7 matching bases. Germline CDR1 SEHNR, CDR2 FQNEAQ (reference sequence). V gave up 4 bases and J gave up 5 bases, with 11 bases separating them. The CDR3 length is 14 residues. The CDR3 DNA reads TGTGCCAGCAGCTCGAGGGGGGGGACCGGGGAGCTGTTTTTT. It codes for CASSSRGGTGELFF. Based on the CDR3 plus reference TRBV7-9 and TRBJ2-2, the full variable domain is DTGVSQNPRHKITKRGQNVTFRCDPISEHNRLYWYRQTLGQGPEFLTYFQNEAQLEKSRLLSDRFSAERPKGSFSTLEIQRTEQGDSAMYLCASSSRGGTGELFFGEGSRLTVL.

The chain uses TRBV30 and TRBJ1-2; D possibly corresponds to TRBD1 (5 bases). Trimming left V 3 bases short and J 6 bases short, with 29 bases between. Germline CDR1 GTSNPN, CDR2 SVGIG (reference sequence). The CDR3 totals 18 residues. CDR3 nucleotide sequence: TGTGCCTGGAGCGACCTTTGGGCGGCGCAGGGAGGTCTCAATGGCTACACCTTC. Its translation is CAWSDLWAAQGGLNGYTF.

V usage is TRBV28 and J usage is TRBJ2-7, with 7 bases matching TRBD1. V dropped 5 bases and J dropped 7; count of bases not matched to a gene: 5. Germline CDR1 MDHEN, CDR2 SYDVKM. The CDR3 loop spans 12 amino acids. DNA for the CDR3: TGTGCCAGCAGTAAACAGGGGTGGGAGCAGTACGTC. It translates to CASSKQGWEQYV.

The chain joins TRBV5-8 to TRBJ1-1; no reliable D call. V was shortened by 1 base and J by 1 base, with 8 bases between the two germline ends. Germline-derived CDR1 and CDR2 are SGHTS and YDEGEE. The CDR3 is made up of 14 amino acids. The CDR3, as DNA: TGTGCCAGCAGCTTGTACAGACCGAACACTGAAGCTTTCTTT. Protein sequence: CASSLYRPNTEAFF.

J is TRBJ1-1 and V is TRBV19, with TRBD1 identical over 9 bases. Germline loops: CDR1 LNHDA, CDR2 SQIVND (reference sequence). The trim removed 3 bases at V and 3 bases at J, leaving 2 bases unmatched. The CDR3 contains 14 residues. This CDR3 reads CASSMGTGYTEAFF. CDR3 coding DNA: TGTGCCAGTAGTATGGGGACAGGGTACACTGAAGCTTTCTTT.

The chain combines TRBV6-6 with TRBJ2-7, with 10 bases that match TRBD2. V trimming: 6 bases; J trimming: 2 bases; junction bases outside the gene matches: 7. CDR3 length: 15 amino acids. The germline V gene has CDR1 MNHNY and CDR2 SVGAGI (reference sequence). This CDR3 reads CASRTGTSETYEQYF. CDR3 in DNA: TGTGCCAGCAGGACCGGGACTAGCGAAACCTACGAGCAGTACTTC.

This rearrangement joins TRBV20-1 to TRBJ2-7; D gene uncertain. The length of the CDR3 is 11 residues. Trimming cost V 3 bases and J 3 bases, with 6 bases left between them. The germline V gene encodes CDR1 DFQATT and CDR2 SNEGSKA (reference sequence). The CDR3 region is CSASRDYEQYF. DNA of the CDR3: TGCAGTGCTAGTCGAGACTACGAGCAGTACTTC.

V and J are TRBV10-3 and TRBJ1-1, with 7 bases fitting TRBD1. Germline V gene lookup returns CDR1 ENHRY and CDR2 SYGVKD. The CDR3 spans 15 residues. V shed 4 bases and J 5 bases; nucleotides not matched to a gene: 10. The CDR3 is CAISGLTGRRTEAFF. The CDR3 bases are TGTGCCATCAGTGGCCTGACAGGGAGGAGGACTGAAGCTTTCTTT.

The V call is TRBV2, the J call TRBJ2-7; 9 bases are shared with TRBD1. After removal of 6 bases from V and 3 bases from J, the junction contained 6 bases not matched to a gene. Germline V gene data show CDR1 as SNHLY and CDR2 as FYNNEI. The CDR3 runs to 14 residues. In nucleotides, the CDR3 is TGTGCCAGCAGGGAGACAGGGGGAGGCTACGAGCAGTACTTC. Translated, it gives CASRETGGGYEQYF.

This sequence joins TRBV1 and TRBJ1-1. TRBV1 represents a pseudogene. The CDR3 loop spans 16 amino acids. CDR3 bases: TGCACCAGCAGCCACCCCGGAGGACTGAGGAACACTGAAGCTTTCTTT. Translating it yields CTSSHPGGLRNTEAFF.

The rearrangement links TRBV7-9 to TRBJ2-5; D is unresolved. Trimming shortened V by 2 bases and J by 5 bases, and 9 bases separated the two germline ends. Germline loops: CDR1 SEHNR, CDR2 FQNEAQ (reference sequence). CDR3 length equals 13 residues. This CDR3 is CASSLMERETQYF. CDR3 in DNA: TGTGCCAGCAGCTTAATGGAGAGGGAGACCCAGTACTTC.

A word on this clone: The junction shows a germline mismatch at one end, possibly a read error. This chain uses TRBV7-7 with TRBJ2-5; TRBD2 might be the D (5 bases). The CDR3 contains 13 residues. Germline-derived CDR1 and CDR2 are SSHAT and FNYEAQ (reference sequence). For the CDR3, the DNA is TGTGCTAGCAGCCCCACTAGTGGGGAGACCCAGTACTTC. It translates to CASSPTSGETQYF.

J is TRBJ2-2 and V is TRBV19; TRBD1 matches 10 bases. J gave up 3 bases and V 6 bases, and 4 bases lay outside the gene matches. The germline V gene has CDR1 LNHDA and CDR2 SQIVND (reference sequence). This CDR3 has 15 amino acids. CDR3 sequence reads: CASRKDRGDTGELFF. CDR3 DNA sequence: TGTGCCAGTAGGAAGGACAGGGGGGACACCGGGGAGCTGTTTTTT.

This rearrangement joins TRBV5-4 to TRBJ2-7; 12 nucleotides line up with TRBD1. CDR3 length: 14 residues. Trimming removed 3 bases from V and 6 bases from J; junction bases left unmatched: 4. The germline CDR1 and CDR2 sequences are SGHNT and YYREEE (reference sequence). This CDR3 is CASSYGTGGSEQYF. CDR3 DNA sequence: TGTGCCAGCAGCTACGGGACAGGGGGCAGCGAGCAGTACTTC. Full variable domain (remainder filled in from reference TRBV5-4 and TRBJ2-7): ETGVTQSPTHLIKTRGQQVTLRCSSQSGHNTVSWYQQALGQGPQFIFQYYREEENGRGNFPPRFSGLQFPNYSSELNVNALELDDSALYLCASSYGTGGSEQYFGPGTRLTVT.

The rearrangement joins TRBV7-9 to TRBJ1-4; 7 nucleotides agree with TRBD1. Germline V lookup: CDR1 SEHNR, CDR2 FQNEAQ (reference sequence). Trimming took 1 base from V and 5 from J; bases not matched to a gene: 1. The CDR3 contains 14 residues. The CDR3 coding sequence is TGTGCCAGCAGCTTAGGAGGGGGCAATGAAAAACTGTTTTTT. This gives the protein CASSLGGGNEKLFF.

CDR3 DNA sequence: TGTGCCAGCAGCGCAAGACTAGCGGGAGGGCCCTATGAGCAGTTCTTC. It encodes CASSARLAGGPYEQFF. The chain is built from TRBV9 and TRBJ2-1; 14 bases align to TRBD2. J gave up 8 bases and V 3 bases, and 7 bases lay outside the gene matches. The germline gives CDR1 SGDLS, CDR2 YYNGEE. This CDR3 has 16 amino acids. The entire variable domain, with the rest obtained from reference TRBV9 and TRBJ2-1, is as follows: DSGVTQTPKHLITATGQRVTLRCSPRSGDLSVYWYQQSLDQGLQFLIQYYNGEERAKGNILERFSAQQFPDLHSELNLSSLELGDSALYFCASSARLAGGPYEQFFGPGTRLTVL.

V gene TRBV6-5 combines with J gene TRBJ1-1, with D perhaps TRBD1 (5 bases). Trimming shortened V by 8 bases and J by 7 bases, and 20 bases separated the two germline ends. The CDR3 has 14 amino acids. Germline lookup yields CDR1 MNHEY and CDR2 SVGAGI. DNA for the CDR3: TGTGCCAGCCCTCGGGACTCAGGGAACTATGAAGCTTTCTTT. This gives the protein CASPRDSGNYEAFF.

This chain joins TRBV2 and TRBJ2-7, with 11 bases lining up with TRBD2. With V trimmed by 6 bases and J by 2 bases, 6 bases remained unmatched. This CDR3 has 15 amino acids. Germline-derived CDR1 and CDR2 are SNHLY and FYNNEI. In nucleotides, the CDR3 is TGTGCCAGCAGCGCTAGCGGGAGGCAAACCTACGAGCAGTACGTC. Residues: CASSASGRQTYEQYV.

The rearrangement uses TRBV5-4 and TRBJ2-7, with D possibly TRBD1 on 5 matching bases. V was shortened by 0 bases and J by 2 bases, with 9 bases between the two germline ends. Germline CDR1 and CDR2: SGHNT and YYREEE (reference sequence). This CDR3 has 14 amino acids. The DNA of the CDR3 is TGTGCCAGCAGCTTGGACAGGCGGCCCTACGAGCAGTACTTC. Protein product: CASSLDRRPYEQYF.

The gene calls are TRBV19 and TRBJ1-2; TRBD1 is a possible D gene (6 bases). The V end was cut by 10 bases, the J end by 5 bases, with 11 bases between. In germline, CDR1 is LNHDA, CDR2 SQIVND (reference sequence). There are 11 residues in the CDR3. DNA for the CDR3: TGTGCCACGACGAGGGGGTATGGCTACACCTTC. Encoded protein: CATTRGYGYTF.

V usage is TRBV4-3 and J usage is TRBJ2-2; no clear D gene. Germline V CDR1 and CDR2: LGHNA, YSLEER. Trimming removed 1 base from V and 3 bases from J, with 15 bases in between. The CDR3 covers 17 residues. The CDR3 coding sequence is TGCGCCAGCAGCCAAGTGAGCTCGCGGATTTACACCGGGGAGCTGTTTTTT. Its translation: CASSQVSSRIYTGELFF.

The J gene is TRBJ2-2, the V gene TRBV19; 8 bases align to TRBD1. After removal of 0 bases from V and 6 bases from J, the junction contained 6 bases not matched to a gene. Germline CDR1 reads LNHDA; CDR2 reads SQIVND (reference sequence). The CDR3 is 16 amino acids. The CDR3 sequence is CASSIEGTGLAGELFF. CDR3 coding DNA: TGTGCCAGTAGTATAGAAGGGACAGGTCTGGCCGGGGAGCTGTTTTTT.